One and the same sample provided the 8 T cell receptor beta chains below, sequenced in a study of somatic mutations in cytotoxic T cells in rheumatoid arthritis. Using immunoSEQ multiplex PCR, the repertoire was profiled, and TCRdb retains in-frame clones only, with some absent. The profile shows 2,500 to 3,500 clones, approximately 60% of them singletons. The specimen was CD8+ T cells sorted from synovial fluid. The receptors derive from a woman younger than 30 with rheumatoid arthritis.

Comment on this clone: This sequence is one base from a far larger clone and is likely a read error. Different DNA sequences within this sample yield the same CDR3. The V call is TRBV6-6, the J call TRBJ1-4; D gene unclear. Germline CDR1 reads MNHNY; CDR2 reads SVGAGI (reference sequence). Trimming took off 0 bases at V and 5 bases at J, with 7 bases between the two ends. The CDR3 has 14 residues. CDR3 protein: CASSYSAANEKLFF. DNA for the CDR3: TGTGCCAGCAGTTACTCGGCAGCGAATGAAAAACTGTTTTTT.

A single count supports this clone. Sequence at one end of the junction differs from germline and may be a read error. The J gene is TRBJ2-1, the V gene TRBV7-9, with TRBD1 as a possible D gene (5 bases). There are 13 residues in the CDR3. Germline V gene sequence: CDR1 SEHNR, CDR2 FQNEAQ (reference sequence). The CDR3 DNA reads TGTGCCGGCAGCTCGAAACAGGACAATGAGCAGTTCTTC. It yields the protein CAGSSKQDNEQFF.

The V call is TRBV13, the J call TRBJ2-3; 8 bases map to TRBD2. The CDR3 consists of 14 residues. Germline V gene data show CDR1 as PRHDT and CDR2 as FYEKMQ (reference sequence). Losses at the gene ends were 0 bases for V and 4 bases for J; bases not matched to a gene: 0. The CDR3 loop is CASSLGAGADTQYF. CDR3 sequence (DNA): TGTGCCAGCAGCTTAGGAGCGGGGGCAGATACGCAGTATTTT.

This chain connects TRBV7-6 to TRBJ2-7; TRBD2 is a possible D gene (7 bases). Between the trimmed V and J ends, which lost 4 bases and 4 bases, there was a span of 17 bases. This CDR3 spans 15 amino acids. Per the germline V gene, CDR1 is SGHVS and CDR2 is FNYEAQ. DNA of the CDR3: TGTGCCAGCAGCTCGGGATCAGGGAGGGGGTACGAGCAGTACTTC. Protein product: CASSSGSGRGYEQYF.

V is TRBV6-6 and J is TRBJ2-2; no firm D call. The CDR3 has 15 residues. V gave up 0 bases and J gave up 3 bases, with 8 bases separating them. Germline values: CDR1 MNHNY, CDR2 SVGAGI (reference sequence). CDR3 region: CASSYSYGDTGELFF. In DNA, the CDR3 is TGTGCCAGCAGTTACTCGTACGGTGACACCGGGGAGCTGTTTTTT.

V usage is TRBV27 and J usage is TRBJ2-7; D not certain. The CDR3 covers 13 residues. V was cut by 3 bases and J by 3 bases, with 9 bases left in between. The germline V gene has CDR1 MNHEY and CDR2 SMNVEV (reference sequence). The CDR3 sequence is CASSFGGYYEQYF. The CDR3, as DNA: TGTGCCAGCAGTTTCGGCGGCTACTACGAGCAGTACTTC.

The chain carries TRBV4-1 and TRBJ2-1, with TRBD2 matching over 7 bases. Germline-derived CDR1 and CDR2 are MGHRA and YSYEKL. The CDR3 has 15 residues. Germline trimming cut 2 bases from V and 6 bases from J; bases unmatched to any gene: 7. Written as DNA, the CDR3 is TGCGCCAGCAGCCAAACTAGCGTGGGGGGCAATGAGCAGTTCTTC. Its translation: CASSQTSVGGNEQFF.

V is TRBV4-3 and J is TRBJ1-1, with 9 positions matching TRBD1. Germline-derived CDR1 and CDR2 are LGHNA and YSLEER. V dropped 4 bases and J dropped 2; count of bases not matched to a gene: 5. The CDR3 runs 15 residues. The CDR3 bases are TGCGCCAGCAGCCCGAACAGGGGGCGCAACACTGAAGCTTTCTTT. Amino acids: CASSPNRGRNTEAFF.